Below, 22 T cell receptor beta chains from the same sample are listed, as sequenced in a study of brain metastases from non-small cell lung cancer. Sequencing was performed with immunoSEQ multiplex PCR; in TCRdb, only in-frame clones are kept and a portion is missing. The data contain approximately 5,600 clones, about four fifths of them seen just once; the ten biggest clones take up 7.4%. The sequencing input was primary lung tumor tissue. These receptors were collected from a donor aged 40 or over with non-small cell lung cancer.

The chain is built from TRBV6-2 or TRBV6-3 and TRBJ2-1; D uncertain. Germline CDR1 and CDR2: MNHEY and SVGEGT. The CDR3 is 12 residues long. Trimming removed 7 bases from V and 5 bases from J, with 9 bases in between. CDR3 coding DNA: TGTGCCAGCACCCCAACCCACAATGAGCAGTTCTTC. Protein: CASTPTHNEQFF.

V usage is TRBV19 and J usage is TRBJ1-5; the match to TRBD1 covers 11 bases. J gave up 2 bases and V 5 bases, and 5 bases lay outside the gene matches. The CDR3 spans 16 residues. The germline V gene encodes CDR1 LNHDA and CDR2 SQIVND (reference sequence). Written as DNA, the CDR3 is TGTGCCAGTAGTCCGTGGACAGGGGGCCGCAATCAGCCCCAGCATTTT. The encoded protein is CASSPWTGGRNQPQHF.

The rearrangement uses TRBV19 and TRBJ2-3; 8 bases are shared with TRBD1. J lost 5 bases, V lost 1 base, and 5 bases had no gene match. The germline V gene has CDR1 LNHDA and CDR2 SQIVND (reference sequence). CDR3 size: 15 residues. CDR3 nucleotides: TGTGCCAGTAGTATAGCCGACAGGGGAATAGATACGCAGTATTTT. Translation gives CASSIADRGIDTQYF. The full variable domain, completed using reference TRBV19 and TRBJ2-3, is DGGITQSPKYLFRKEGQNVTLSCEQNLNHDAMYWYRQDPGQGLRLIYYSQIVNDFQKGDIAEGYSVSREKKESFPLTVTSAQKNPTAFYLCASSIADRGIDTQYFGPGTRLTVL.

The chain employs TRBV27 and TRBJ2-3; the D is unclear. Germline V gene data show CDR1 as MNHEY and CDR2 as SMNVEV (reference sequence). The CDR3 consists of 12 residues. The V gene lost 5 bases and the J gene lost 5 bases, with 8 bases spanning the gap. The CDR3 sequence is CASSPRLDTQYF. The DNA for the CDR3 is TGTGCCAGCAGTCCCCGACTAGATACGCAGTATTTT.

The chain is built from TRBV2 and TRBJ2-1, with 8 positions matching TRBD2. Germline assignment: CDR1 SNHLY and CDR2 FYNNEI. The CDR3 extends over 16 amino acids. Here the CDR3 reads CAQTGGVAGPGNEQFF. The CDR3 nucleotides are TGTGCTCAGACCGGGGGTGTAGCGGGACCCGGCAATGAGCAGTTCTTC.

This chain links TRBV25-1 with TRBJ1-1; TRBD1 agrees at 8 bases. With V trimmed by 6 bases and J by 6 bases, 6 bases remained unmatched. Germline V gene sequence: CDR1 MGHDK, CDR2 SYGVNS. This CDR3 has 13 residues. The CDR3 DNA reads TGTGCCAGCAGGCAGGGGGCTTTGTCTGAAGCTTTCTTT. It encodes CASRQGALSEAFF. Combining the CDR3 with reference TRBV25-1 and TRBJ1-1 gives the whole variable domain EADIYQTPRYLVIGTGKKITLECSQTMGHDKMYWYQQDPGMELHLIHYSYGVNSTEKGDLSSESTVSRIRTEHFPLTLESARPSHTSQYLCASRQGALSEAFFGQGTRLTVV.

The chain is built from TRBV5-5 and TRBJ1-1; 7 bases are shared with TRBD1. The germline V gene encodes CDR1 SGHKS and CDR2 YYEKEE (reference sequence). With V trimmed by 7 bases and J by 1 base, 16 bases remained unmatched. The CDR3 covers 17 residues. The CDR3 sequence is CASSERDSSTPNTEAFF. CDR3 DNA: TGTGCCAGCTCGGAGAGGGACAGCTCCACTCCGAACACTGAAGCTTTCTTT.

V is TRBV18 and J is TRBJ1-2; D gene ambiguous. This CDR3 has 15 residues. V lost 2 bases and J lost 0, with 10 bases in between. In germline, CDR1 is KGHSH, CDR2 LQKENI. CDR3 residues: CASSPEVQANYGYTF. As DNA, the CDR3 is TGTGCCAGCTCACCAGAGGTTCAGGCTAACTATGGCTACACCTTC.

The gene calls are TRBV24-1 and TRBJ2-1; a weak D match, TRBD2 (5 bases). Germline CDR1 reads KGHDR; CDR2 reads SFDVKD. Trimming pared 3 bases from V and 0 bases from J, leaving 11 bases between. There are 16 residues in the CDR3. CDR3 in amino acids: CATSDRRASSYNEQFF. For the CDR3, the DNA is TGTGCCACCAGTGATAGGCGGGCGAGCTCCTACAATGAGCAGTTCTTC.

V and J are TRBV14 and TRBJ1-3, with D uncertain. This CDR3 is 19 amino acids long. The germline CDR1 and CDR2 sequences are SGHDN and FVKESK. V lost 0 bases to trimming and J lost 0 bases, with 18 bases between them. CDR3 loop: CASSQDWGAYPYSGNTIYF. CDR3 sequence (DNA): TGTGCCAGCAGCCAAGATTGGGGAGCCTATCCCTACTCTGGAAACACCATATATTTT.

On this clone itself: The CDR3 end shows no conserved phenylalanine or tryptophan, and so a read error is likely. The limits of the CDR3 on the DNA are not certain, so only TCRdb's listed CDR3 is given. The chain combines TRBV23-1 with TRBJ1-1. TRBV23-1 is an open reading frame whose function is uncertain. Termini included, the CDR3 measures 11 amino acids. CDR3 amino acids: CASSRAGQRDL.

This chain links TRBV3-1 (or the pseudogene TRBV3-2) with TRBJ1-6; no reliable D call. Germline CDR1 and CDR2: LGHDT and YNNKEL (reference sequence). This CDR3 is built from 13 residues. The ends were cut back, 2 bases at V and 12 bases at J, with 11 bases in the middle. The CDR3 DNA follows: TGTGCCAGCAGCCAAAGGAACCCTAGACCCCTCCACTTT. This encodes CASSQRNPRPLHF.

This chain links TRBV5-6 with TRBJ2-7, with D perhaps TRBD2 (6 bases). Trimming cost V 4 bases and J 3 bases, with 26 bases left between them. The CDR3 has 18 amino acids. CDR1 is SGHDT and CDR2 is YYEEEE in the germline V gene. CDR3 bases: TGTGCCAGCAGCCGGTGGGGCAGCCGGTTTTCGGGAGACTACGAGCAGTACTTC. This translates into CASSRWGSRFSGDYEQYF.

The sample holds one count of this clone. The chain has TRBV2 and TRBJ1-1, with no clear D. Deletions cut 2 bases from V and 0 bases from J, with 10 bases between. The CDR3 is made up of 15 amino acids. CDR1 is SNHLY and CDR2 is FYNNEI in the germline V gene. The CDR3 DNA is TGTGCCAGCAGTGAAAGGACTGCCATGAACACTGAAGCTTTCTTT. Its protein is CASSERTAMNTEAFF.

With regard to this clone: The junction and the germline gene differ at one end; a read error may be behind it. This sequence joins TRBV6-5 and TRBJ1-4, with D hard to call. The CDR3 spans 14 residues. Per the germline V gene, CDR1 is MNHEY and CDR2 is SVGAGI. CDR3 amino acids: CTSSTGGSDEKLFF. CDR3 DNA: TGTACCAGCAGTACTGGAGGAAGCGATGAAAAACTGTTTTTT.

The chain has TRBV10-3 and TRBJ1-1, with TRBD1 matching 7 bases. CDR1 is ENHRY, CDR2 SYGVKD, per germline. V shed 8 bases and J 4 bases; nucleotides not matched to a gene: 10. This CDR3 comprises 14 residues. CDR3 sequence reads: CAIARQQGSTEAFF. In DNA form, the CDR3 reads TGTGCCATCGCTCGACAACAGGGGAGCACTGAAGCTTTCTTT.

This chain uses TRBV19 with TRBJ1-5, with unresolved D. The germline V gene encodes CDR1 LNHDA and CDR2 SQIVND (reference sequence). The CDR3 extends over 14 amino acids. V was shortened by 1 base and J by 5 bases, with 9 bases between the two germline ends. The chain's CDR3 is CASSIGTDYQPQHF. In nucleotides, the CDR3 is TGTGCCAGTAGTATAGGTACAGATTATCAGCCCCAGCATTTT.

This rearrangement joins TRBV6-2 or TRBV6-3 to TRBJ1-1, with D uncertain. There are 14 residues in the CDR3. Germline CDR1 MNHEY, CDR2 SVGEGT. The ends were cut back, 5 bases at V and 3 bases at J, with 13 bases in the middle. This CDR3 is CASSQRIEDTEAFF. The CDR3 DNA reads as TGTGCCAGCAGTCAGCGAATAGAGGACACTGAAGCTTTCTTT.

This clone occurred once. The sample has other DNA sequences that encode this CDR3 too. J is TRBJ1-4 and V is TRBV18; D perhaps matches TRBD1 (5 bases). Trimming took 5 bases from V and 7 from J, leaving 11 bases between them. Germline V gives CDR1 KGHSH, CDR2 LQKENI. The CDR3 runs 13 residues. The CDR3 reads CASSSGRLEKLFF. The CDR3 nucleotides read TGTGCCAGCTCATCAGGGCGGCTTGAAAAACTGTTTTTT.

Comments on this clone: The same CDR3 arises from other DNA sequences in this sample as well. J is TRBJ2-1 and V is TRBV2; D perhaps matches TRBD1 (6 bases). Germline V CDR1 and CDR2: SNHLY, FYNNEI. The germline V and J ends were trimmed by 6 bases and 0 bases, with 12 bases remaining between them. The length of the CDR3 is 15 residues. The CDR3 DNA reads as TGTGCCAGCAGGCGACAGGAAAGCTCCTACAATGAGCAGTTCTTC. Its translation is CASRRQESSYNEQFF.

CDR3 region: CASSENTGTEAFF. The CDR3 nucleotides are TGTGCCAGCAGTGAAAATACGGGGACTGAAGCTTTCTTT. The chain combines TRBV6-1 with TRBJ1-1, with D unresolved. CDR3 size: 13 residues. Germline loops: CDR1 MNHNS, CDR2 SASEGT. V lost 2 bases and J lost 5, with 9 bases in between.

This clone was counted between two and nine times. Other DNA sequences in this specimen translate into the identical CDR3. In DNA, the CDR3 is TGTGCCAGCAGCTTGACAGGGCTCAGCTACAATGAGCAGTTCTTC. Its translation: CASSLTGLSYNEQFF. The genes are TRBV7-2 and TRBJ2-1; 7 bases agree with TRBD1. Germline V gene lookup returns CDR1 SGHTA and CDR2 FQGNSA. This CDR3 is 15 amino acids long. With V trimmed by 3 bases and J by 3 bases, 5 bases remained unmatched.